These T cell receptor beta chains were read from a single sample in a study of CD8+ T cells in alopecia areata. Sequenced by immunoSEQ multiplex PCR; TCRdb stores in-frame clones only, minus some. The table lists 130,000 to 150,000 clones, 62% of them singletons. Source material: CD8+ T cells sorted from blood. These TCRs come from a human donor in good health. CDR3s include the opening cysteine and the closing phenylalanine or tryptophan. Fields, in order: clone size, D gene, V gene, J gene, CDR3 protein, CDR3 DNA. The D gene is left open where the match is weak. Clone size is not always given. Where it is, it says once, few, many or a class for expanded clones.

NA	NA	TRBV29-1	TRBJ2-2	CSVVERVNTGELFF	TGCAGCGTTGTTGAACGGGTGAACACCGGGGAGCTGTTTTTT
NA	NA	TRBV7-9	TRBJ2-7	CASTGGRTYEQYF	TGTGCCAGCACTGGCGGAAGGACCTACGAGCAGTACTTC
NA	NA	TRBV7-9	TRBJ2-3	CASSLSVDTQYF	TGTGCCAGCAGCCTATCGGTAGATACGCAGTATTTT
NA	TRBD1	TRBV27	TRBJ2-7	CASSLWTGDYEQYF	TGTGCCAGCAGTTTATGGACAGGAGACTACGAGCAGTACTTC
NA	TRBD1	TRBV27	TRBJ1-1	CASSLSGTGNTEAFF	TGTGCCAGCAGTTTATCGGGGACAGGAAACACTGAAGCTTTCTTT
few	TRBD1	TRBV30	TRBJ2-7	CAWSVGTDSYEQYF	TGTGCCTGGAGTGTAGGGACAGATTCCTACGAGCAGTACTTC
NA	TRBD2	TRBV5-1	TRBJ2-3	CASSLAVNIAGGADTQYF	TGCGCCAGCAGCTTGGCCGTTAACATAGCGGGAGGGGCAGATACGCAGTATTTT
few	TRBD2	TRBV4-1	TRBJ2-3	CASSQFGLAGPTDTQYF	TGCGCCAGCAGCCAATTCGGACTAGCGGGGCCCACAGATACGCAGTATTTT
NA	TRBD2	TRBV27	TRBJ2-1	CASSFTLAGGYNEQFF	TGTGCCAGCAGTTTCACTCTAGCGGGAGGATACAATGAGCAGTTCTTC
NA	NA	TRBV29-1	TRBJ1-2	CSVTGRHGYTF	TGCAGCGTTACAGGGAGGCATGGCTACACCTTC
NA	NA	TRBV29-1	TRBJ2-4	CSVEIEDSPDIAKNIQYF	TGCAGCGTTGAAATTGAAGACAGCCCTGATATAGCCAAAAACATTCAGTACTTC
few	NA	TRBV25-1	TRBJ2-7	CASSANRWREEYEQYF	TGTGCCAGCAGTGCTAACAGGTGGCGCGAAGAGTACGAGCAGTACTTC
NA	NA	TRBV29-1	TRBJ1-2	CSVDKGDYGYTF	TGCAGCGTTGATAAGGGAGACTATGGCTACACCTTC
NA	NA	TRBV29-1	TRBJ2-1	CSARPDGYNEQFF	TGCAGCGCCCGACCGGACGGATACAATGAGCAGTTCTTC
NA	NA	TRBV2	TRBJ2-5	CASSWTLQETQYF	TGTGCCAGCAGTTGGACTCTCCAAGAGACCCAGTACTTC
NA	NA	TRBV2	TRBJ1-2	CASTLVNRDGYTF	TGTGCCAGCACCTTAGTAAATCGGGATGGCTACACCTTC
few	TRBD2	TRBV29-1	TRBJ2-1	CSVREIEQFF	TGCAGCGTGCGGGAGATTGAGCAGTTCTTC
few	NA	TRBV4-1	TRBJ2-7	CASSQGPGPGDEQYF	TGCGCCAGCAGCCAAGGTCCGGGGCCGGGGGACGAGCAGTACTTC
NA	NA	TRBV25-1	TRBJ2-5	CASSTSRTQYF	TGTGCCAGCAGTACCTCACGGACCCAGTACTTC
NA	NA	TRBV27	TRBJ2-5	CASRGGKTQYF	TGTGCCAGCAGAGGCGGAAAGACCCAGTACTTC
NA	TRBD1	TRBV30	TRBJ2-3	CAWDQTGGATDTQYF	TGTGCCTGGGACCAAACAGGGGGTGCCACAGATACGCAGTATTTT
NA	NA	TRBV9	TRBJ2-5	CASSEGTAKGETQYF	TGTGCCAGCAGCGAAGGGACCGCAAAGGGGGAGACCCAGTACTTC